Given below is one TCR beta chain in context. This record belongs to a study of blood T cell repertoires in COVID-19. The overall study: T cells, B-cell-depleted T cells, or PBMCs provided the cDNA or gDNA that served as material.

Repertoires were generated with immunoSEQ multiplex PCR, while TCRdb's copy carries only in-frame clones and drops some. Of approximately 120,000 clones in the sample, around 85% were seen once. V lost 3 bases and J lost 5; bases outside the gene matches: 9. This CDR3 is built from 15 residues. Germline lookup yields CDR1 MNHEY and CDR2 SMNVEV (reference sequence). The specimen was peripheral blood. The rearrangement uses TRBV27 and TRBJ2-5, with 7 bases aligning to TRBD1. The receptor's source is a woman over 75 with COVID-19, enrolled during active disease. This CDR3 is CASSFGRGIGETQYF. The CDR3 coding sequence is TGTGCCAGCAGTTTTGGCAGGGGGATCGGGGAGACCCAGTACTTC.